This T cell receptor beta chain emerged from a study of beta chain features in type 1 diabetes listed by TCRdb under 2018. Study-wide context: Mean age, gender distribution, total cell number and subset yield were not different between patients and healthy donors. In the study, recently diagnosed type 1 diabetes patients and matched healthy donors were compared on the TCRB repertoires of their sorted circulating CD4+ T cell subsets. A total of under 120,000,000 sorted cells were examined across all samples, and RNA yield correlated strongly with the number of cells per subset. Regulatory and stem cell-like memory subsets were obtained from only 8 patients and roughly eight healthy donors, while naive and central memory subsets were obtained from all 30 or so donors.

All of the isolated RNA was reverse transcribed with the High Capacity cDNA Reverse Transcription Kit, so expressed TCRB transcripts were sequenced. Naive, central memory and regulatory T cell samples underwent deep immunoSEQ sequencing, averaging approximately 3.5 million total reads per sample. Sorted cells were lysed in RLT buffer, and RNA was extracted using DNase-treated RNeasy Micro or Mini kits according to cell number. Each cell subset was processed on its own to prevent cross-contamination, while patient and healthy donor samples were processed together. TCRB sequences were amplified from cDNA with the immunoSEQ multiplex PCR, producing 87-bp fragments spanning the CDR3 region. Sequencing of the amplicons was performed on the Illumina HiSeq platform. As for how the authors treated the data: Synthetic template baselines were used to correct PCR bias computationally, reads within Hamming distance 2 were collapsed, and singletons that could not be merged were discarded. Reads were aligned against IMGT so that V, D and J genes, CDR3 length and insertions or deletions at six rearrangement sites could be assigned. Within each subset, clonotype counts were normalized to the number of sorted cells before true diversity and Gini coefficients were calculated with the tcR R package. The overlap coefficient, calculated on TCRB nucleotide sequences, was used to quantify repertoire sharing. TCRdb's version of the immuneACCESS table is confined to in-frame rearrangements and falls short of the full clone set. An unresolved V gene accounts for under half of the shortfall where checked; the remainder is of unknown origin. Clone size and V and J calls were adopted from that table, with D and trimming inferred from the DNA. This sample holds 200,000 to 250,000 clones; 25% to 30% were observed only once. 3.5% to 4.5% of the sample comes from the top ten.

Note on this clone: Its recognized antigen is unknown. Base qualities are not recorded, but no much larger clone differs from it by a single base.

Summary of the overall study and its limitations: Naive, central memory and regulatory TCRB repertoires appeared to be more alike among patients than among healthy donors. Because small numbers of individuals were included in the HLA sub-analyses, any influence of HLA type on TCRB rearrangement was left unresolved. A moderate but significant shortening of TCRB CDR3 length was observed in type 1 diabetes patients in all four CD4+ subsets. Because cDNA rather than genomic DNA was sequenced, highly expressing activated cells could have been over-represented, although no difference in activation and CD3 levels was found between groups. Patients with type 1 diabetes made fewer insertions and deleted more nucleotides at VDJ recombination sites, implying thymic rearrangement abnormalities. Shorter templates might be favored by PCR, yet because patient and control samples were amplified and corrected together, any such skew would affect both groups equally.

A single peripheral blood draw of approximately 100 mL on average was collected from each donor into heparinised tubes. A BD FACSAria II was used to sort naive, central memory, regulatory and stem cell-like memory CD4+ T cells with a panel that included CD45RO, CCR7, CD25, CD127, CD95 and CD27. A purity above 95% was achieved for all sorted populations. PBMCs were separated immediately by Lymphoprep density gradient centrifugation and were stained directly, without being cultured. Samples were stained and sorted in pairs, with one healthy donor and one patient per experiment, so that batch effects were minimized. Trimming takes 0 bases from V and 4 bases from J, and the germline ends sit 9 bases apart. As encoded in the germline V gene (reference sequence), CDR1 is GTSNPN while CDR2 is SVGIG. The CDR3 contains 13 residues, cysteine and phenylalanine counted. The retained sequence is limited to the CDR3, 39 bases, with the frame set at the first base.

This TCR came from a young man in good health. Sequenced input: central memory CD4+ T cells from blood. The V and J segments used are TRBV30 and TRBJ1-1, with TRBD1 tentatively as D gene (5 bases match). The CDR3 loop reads CAWSVLGVTEAFF. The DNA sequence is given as TGTGCCTGGAGTGTACTAGGGGTCACTGAAGCTTTCTTT.